The 8 T cell receptor beta chains below come from one sample, sequenced in a study of blood T cell repertoires in COVID-19. TCRdb's copy holds only in-frame clones and misses some; the assay was immunoSEQ multiplex PCR. The sample lists 98,000 or so clones, more than 85% seen once, with around 5.8% in the top ten. Sequencing input: peripheral blood. Receptor source: a human donor in a cohort sampled during active COVID-19.

The chain combines TRBV5-4 with TRBJ1-1; no clear D. Trimming took off 4 bases at V and 3 bases at J, with 7 bases between the two ends. CDR1 is SGHNT, CDR2 YYREEE, per germline (reference sequence). The CDR3 extends over 12 amino acids. CDR3 loop: CASSLQDTEAFF. The CDR3 DNA follows: TGTGCCAGCAGCCTCCAGGACACTGAAGCTTTCTTT.

This chain joins TRBV24-1 and TRBJ2-1; 7 bases fit TRBD2. The CDR3 consists of 16 residues. The trim removed 4 bases at V and 9 bases at J, leaving 14 bases unmatched. The germline V gene has CDR1 KGHDR and CDR2 SFDVKD. Here the CDR3 reads CATSDSSGNEAGEQFF. Here the CDR3 DNA reads TGTGCCACCAGTGACTCTAGCGGAAACGAGGCTGGTGAGCAGTTCTTC.

The J gene is TRBJ2-7, the V gene TRBV7-6; the D gene is possibly TRBD2 (5 bases). Trimming pared 4 bases from V and 5 bases from J, leaving 12 bases between. From germline, CDR1 is SGHVS and CDR2 FNYEAQ. The CDR3 extends over 13 amino acids. CDR3 bases: TGTGCCAGCAGCTCAAGACTACTCGACGAGCAGTACTTC. This gives the protein CASSSRLLDEQYF.

The chain links TRBV6-5 to TRBJ2-1; 12 nucleotides match TRBD2. Germline CDR1 is MNHEY and CDR2 is SVGAGI. The trim removed 6 bases at V and 3 bases at J, leaving 3 bases unmatched. This CDR3 has 15 amino acids. CDR3 loop: CASRRTSGNYNEQFF. CDR3 DNA: TGTGCCAGCAGGCGGACTAGCGGGAACTACAATGAGCAGTTCTTC.

V and J are TRBV13 and TRBJ1-5; possibly TRBD1 for D (5 bases). The CDR3 covers 15 residues. V lost 2 bases and J 1 base, leaving 9 bases between the germline ends. Germline values: CDR1 PRHDT, CDR2 FYEKMQ (reference sequence). CDR3 DNA sequence: TGTGCCAGCAGCTTACGGGGGATAAGCAATCAGCCCCAGCATTTT. Its translation is CASSLRGISNQPQHF.

CDR3 loop: CASSLGLGSSVEAFF. In DNA form, the CDR3 reads TGTGCCAGCAGCTTGGGGCTGGGCTCAAGTGTTGAAGCTTTCTTT. The J gene is TRBJ1-1, the V gene TRBV7-2; D may be TRBD1 (5 bases). Per germline, CDR1 SGHTA and CDR2 FQGNSA. Trimming removed 3 bases at V and 7 bases at J, with 18 bases between. The CDR3 runs to 15 residues.

The chain recombines TRBV5-1 with TRBJ1-6; 10 bases are a match to TRBD1. The germline V gene has CDR1 SGHRS and CDR2 YFSETQ. With 4 bases clipped from V and 0 bases from J, the junction kept 10 bases outside the gene matches. The CDR3 runs to 19 residues. The CDR3 region is CASSPGTGASSSYNSPLHF. CDR3 DNA sequence: TGCGCCAGCAGCCCCGGGACAGGGGCCTCGAGCTCCTATAATTCACCCCTCCACTTT.

The rearrangement links TRBV5-8 to TRBJ2-1; TRBD2 aligns across 7 bases. V shed 2 bases, J shed 4 bases, and the junction held 3 bases outside the gene matches. The CDR3 runs to 14 residues. Germline CDR1 is SGHTS and CDR2 is YDEGEE. In DNA, the CDR3 is TGTGCCAGCAGCTTTCCGCGGGGGTACAATGAGCAGTTCTTC. It yields the protein CASSFPRGYNEQFF.